This TCR beta chain was sequenced for a study of blood T cell repertoires in COVID-19. Study information: T cells, B-cell-depleted T cells, or PBMCs provided the cDNA or gDNA that served as material.

CDR3 length: 14 amino acids. Per germline, CDR1 LGHDT and CDR2 YNNKEL (reference sequence). V was clipped by 4 bases and J by 0 bases, with 9 bases between them. Original processing notes: Amplified reference gene primers provided the basis for estimating nucleated cell counts. Method: immunoSEQ multiplex PCR; TCRdb's copy keeps in-frame clones and lacks some. The V and J calls and clone size are taken from that table; D and trimming were inferred from the DNA. The table has about 220,000 clones, about four fifths seen once. The study drew participants aged about 18 to 90 years from approximately 23 US areas. Categorization into cohorts depended on clinical history that participants reported. In its sample, this clone was seen a few times.

The sequence was obtained from a woman aged 40 to 50 with acute COVID-19. Sequencing was carried out using PBMCs or T cells enriched from blood (not recorded which). This rearrangement joins TRBV3-1 (or the pseudogene TRBV3-2) to TRBJ1-1; D ambiguous. CDR3: CASSRSDMNTEAFF. The CDR3 DNA sequence: TGTGCCAGCAGCCGTTCAGATATGAACACTGAAGCTTTCTTT.